A selection of T cell receptor beta chains follows, all from one sample in a study of identical twins. TCRdb processed the 5' RACE reads anew with MiXCR; each CDR3 protein has one entry. Of about 210,000 distinct CDR3 sequences listed, around 9.6% are singletons. The sample comprised memory (CD45RO+) T cells sorted from blood. These receptors were obtained from a woman younger than 35 in good health. CDR3s include the opening cysteine and the closing phenylalanine or tryptophan.

CDR3 length,V gene,J gene,CDR3 protein
18,TRBV11-2,TRBJ2-1,CASSLSPWASGGGDEQFF
14,TRBV7-3,TRBJ1-1,CASSFLGGSTEAFF
15,TRBV24-1,TRBJ2-3,CATSSGQGNSDTQYF
13,TRBV5-1,TRBJ2-7,CASSSGTEYEQYF
20,TRBV14,TRBJ2-1,CASSQALSFDVRREYNEQFF
12,TRBV25-1,TRBJ1-5,CASGWGVQPQHF
13,TRBV20-1,TRBJ2-7,CSAGLAGAVAQYF
14,TRBV11-3,TRBJ2-1,CASRTGLVANEQFF
13,TRBV4-2,TRBJ2-7,CASSQEKANEQYF
13,TRBV10-3,TRBJ2-3,CAIKQGSTDTQYF
16,TRBV5-4,TRBJ2-3,CASNLGASGTSDTQYF
14,TRBV18,TRBJ2-7,CASSPLAPPGEQYF
14,TRBV19,TRBJ1-2,CASSANGDIYGYTF
11,TRBV19,TRBJ1-4,CASSIGGKLFF
15,TRBV7-7,TRBJ2-2,CAIIAGERGTGELFF
14,TRBV7-9,TRBJ1-2,CASSLVPGDYGYTF
13,TRBV19,TRBJ2-2,CASAIANTGELFF
15,TRBV4-3,TRBJ1-2,CASSVRDKGTYGYTF
14,TRBV12-3/TRBV12-4,TRBJ1-1,CASSNRGTNTEAFF
13,TRBV27,TRBJ1-5,CASSSADRQPQHF
16,TRBV10-3,TRBJ2-3,CAISDLGGTSTDTQYF
14,TRBV15,TRBJ2-7,CATSRAEESYEQYF
11,TRBV18,TRBJ2-1,CASSPLQEQFF
11,TRBV20-1,TRBJ1-2,CSARAGQRYTF
15,TRBV11-3,TRBJ2-7,CASSLSELQAYEQYF
15,TRBV5-1,TRBJ2-7,CASSAGQGRSYEQYF
12,TRBV20-1,TRBJ1-1,CSAIKGNTEAFF
12,TRBV5-5,TRBJ2-7,CASSLGGEEQYF
16,TRBV19,TRBJ1-1,CASSIVMTAANEEAFF
16,TRBV7-8,TRBJ2-5,CASSPTSGRLSETQYF
14,TRBV20-1,TRBJ2-2,CSARVTSGTGELFF
16,TRBV20-1,TRBJ2-1,CSARDRLRGSYNEQFF
16,TRBV6-1,TRBJ2-2,CASSRTGSANTGELFF
15,TRBV7-6,TRBJ2-2,CASSPYTGETGELFF
13,TRBV18,TRBJ2-7,CASSPHTGSEQYF
12,TRBV7-2,TRBJ2-2,CASSSQTGELFF
16,TRBV5-4,TRBJ2-7,CASSLGLGQNSYEQYF
12,TRBV10-2,TRBJ1-2,CASMEDRGVYTF
14,TRBV5-1,TRBJ1-2,CASSLDGANYGYTF
14,TRBV11-3,TRBJ2-1,CASSLDGTYNEQFF